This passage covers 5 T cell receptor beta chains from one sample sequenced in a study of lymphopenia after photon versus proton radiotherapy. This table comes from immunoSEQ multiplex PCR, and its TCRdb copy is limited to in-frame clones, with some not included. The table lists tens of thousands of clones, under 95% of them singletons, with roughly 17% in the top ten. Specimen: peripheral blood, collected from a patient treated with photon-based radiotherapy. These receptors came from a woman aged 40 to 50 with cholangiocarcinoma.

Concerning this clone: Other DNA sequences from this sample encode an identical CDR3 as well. This chain's CDR3 is CASSVGGSSYEQYF. CDR3 coding DNA: TGTGCCAGCAGCGTAGGCGGGAGCTCCTACGAGCAGTACTTC. This sequence joins TRBV9 and TRBJ2-7; 7 positions agree with TRBD2. The CDR3 has 14 amino acids. CDR1 and CDR2 (germline): SGDLS, YYNGEE. Trimming at V came to 0 bases and at J to 0 bases, leaving 0 bases not matched to a gene.

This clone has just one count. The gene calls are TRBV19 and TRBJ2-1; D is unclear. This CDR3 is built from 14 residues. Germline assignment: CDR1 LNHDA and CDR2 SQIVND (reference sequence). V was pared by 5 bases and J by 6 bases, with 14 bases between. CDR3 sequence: CASSLDRLANEQFF. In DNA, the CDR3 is TGTGCCAGTAGTCTGGACCGCCTTGCCAATGAGCAGTTCTTC. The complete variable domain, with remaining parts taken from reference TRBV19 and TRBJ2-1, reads DGGITQSPKYLFRKEGQNVTLSCEQNLNHDAMYWYRQDPGQGLRLIYYSQIVNDFQKGDIAEGYSVSREKKESFPLTVTSAQKNPTAFYLCASSLDRLANEQFFGPGTRLTVL.

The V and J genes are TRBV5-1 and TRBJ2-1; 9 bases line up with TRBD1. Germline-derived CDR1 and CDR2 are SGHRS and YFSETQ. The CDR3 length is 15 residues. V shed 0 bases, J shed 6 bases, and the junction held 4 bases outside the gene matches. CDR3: CASSLVGQGGNEQFF. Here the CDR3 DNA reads TGCGCCAGCAGCTTGGTGGGACAGGGAGGCAATGAGCAGTTCTTC.

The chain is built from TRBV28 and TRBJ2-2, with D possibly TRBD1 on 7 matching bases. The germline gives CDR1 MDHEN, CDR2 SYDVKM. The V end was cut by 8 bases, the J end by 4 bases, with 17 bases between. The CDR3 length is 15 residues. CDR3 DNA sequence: TGTGCCAGCCGAGTCGGGGGACAGAGCACCGGGGAGCTGTTTTTT. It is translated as CASRVGGQSTGELFF.

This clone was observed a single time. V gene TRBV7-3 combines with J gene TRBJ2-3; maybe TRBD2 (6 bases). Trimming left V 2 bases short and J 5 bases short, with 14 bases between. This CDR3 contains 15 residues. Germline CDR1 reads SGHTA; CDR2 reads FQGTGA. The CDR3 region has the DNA TGTGCCAGCAGCTTAGACGGGAGAGTCAGAGATACGCAGTATTTT. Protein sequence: CASSLDGRVRDTQYF.